These 17 T cell receptor beta chains originate from one sample sequenced in a study of T cell repertoires in cytomegalovirus infection. TCRdb re-derived calls from the reads in MiXCR, one entry per CDR3 protein. The top ten hold 7% to 9.5% of the sample, which has some 280,000 distinct CDR3 sequences, about 13% seen once. Sample: PBMCs. Receptors originate from a human donor in good health (CMV status not recorded). Some clones in this sample may be carry-over from other donors' samples.

This clonotype was counted only a few times. V and J are TRBV10-3 and TRBJ1-4, with D unresolved. The CDR3 has 14 residues. Germline assignment: CDR1 ENHRY and CDR2 SYGVKD. V lost 10 bases and J 0 bases, leaving 12 bases between the germline ends. The CDR3 nucleotides are TGTGCCACCCAAACCGTTGCAACTAATGAAAAACTGTTTTTT. It specifies CATQTVATNEKLFF.

This clonotype was observed many times. This chain uses TRBV7-2 with TRBJ2-5; 9 nucleotides match TRBD1. CDR1 is SGHTA and CDR2 is FQGNSA in the germline V gene. The CDR3 is 15 residues long. Trimming removed 3 bases from V and 4 bases from J; junction bases left unmatched: 6. The CDR3, as DNA: TGTGCCAGCAGCTTCACAGGGGGCTTTCGAGAGACCCAGTACTTC. The encoded protein is CASSFTGGFRETQYF.

This clonotype was seen ten or more times. The chain carries TRBV12-3 or TRBV12-4 and TRBJ2-2, with D tentatively TRBD2 (6 bases). V was pared by 6 bases and J by 7 bases, with 18 bases between. CDR3 length: 15 amino acids. In DNA, the CDR3 is TGTGCCAGCAGGAACGCCCTCGGGAGATTCGGGGAGCTGTTTTTT. It encodes CASRNALGRFGELFF.

In this sample, this clonotype turned up a few times. This chain joins TRBV19 and TRBJ2-7; tentatively, D is TRBD2 (6 bases). This CDR3 has 13 amino acids. Germline-derived CDR1 and CDR2 are LNHDA and SQIVND (reference sequence). The germline V and J ends were trimmed by 3 bases and 5 bases, with 11 bases remaining between them. The CDR3 DNA is TGTGCCAGTAGTATCGGGGGAATCAACGAGCAGTACTTC. Protein product: CASSIGGINEQYF.

This clonotype was picked up many times. The J gene is TRBJ2-1, the V gene TRBV2; D gene uncertain. The CDR3 contains 11 residues. Germline CDR1 reads SNHLY; CDR2 reads FYNNEI. V lost 2 bases and J lost 7, with 3 bases in between. In nucleotides, the CDR3 is TGTGCCAGCAGTGAAATAAATGAGCAGTTCTTC. It is translated as CASSEINEQFF.

The chain joins TRBV4-1 to TRBJ1-5; no clear D. In germline, CDR1 is MGHRA, CDR2 YSYEKL. Trimming removed 3 bases from V and 1 base from J, with 7 bases in between. The CDR3 runs 14 residues. The CDR3: CASSHVRSNQPQHF. The CDR3 bases are TGCGCCAGCAGCCATGTGAGAAGCAATCAGCCCCAGCATTTT.

This clonotype was detected many times. The rearrangement joins TRBV20-1 to TRBJ1-3, with D unclear. The CDR3 length is 17 residues. V lost 0 bases to trimming and J lost 4 bases, with 19 bases between them. CDR1 is DFQATT and CDR2 is SNEGSKA in the germline V gene (reference sequence). The CDR3 is CSARDYADLSLGNTIYF. The CDR3 DNA is TGCAGTGCTAGAGATTACGCGGACTTATCACTAGGAAACACCATATATTTT.

The chain is built from TRBV29-1 and TRBJ1-1; weak D call: TRBD1 (6 bases). Trimming cost V 3 bases and J 0 bases, with 11 bases left between them. This CDR3 has 14 residues. Germline CDR1 and CDR2: SQVTM and ANQGSEA. The CDR3 region is CSVEGGRMNTEAFF. Written as DNA, the CDR3 is TGCAGCGTTGAGGGGGGGCGCATGAACACTGAAGCTTTCTTT. Using reference TRBV29-1 and TRBJ1-1 for the parts outside the CDR3, the full variable domain is SAVISQKPSRDICQRGTSLTIQCQVDSQVTMMFWYRQQPGQSLTLIATANQGSEATYESGFVIDKFPISRPNLTFSTLTVSNMSPEDSSIYLCSVEGGRMNTEAFFGQGTRLTVV.

This clonotype was seen repeatedly, ten times or more. This chain links TRBV11-2 with TRBJ2-1; unclear D gene. Germline CDR1 reads SGHAT; CDR2 reads FQNNGV. The CDR3 runs to 12 residues. Trimming removed 1 base at V and 8 bases at J, with 6 bases between. In nucleotides, the CDR3 is TGTGCCAGCAGCTTAGCTTTACATGAGCAGTTCTTC. It encodes CASSLALHEQFF. Full variable domain (remainder filled in from reference TRBV11-2 and TRBJ2-1): EAGVAQSPRYKIIEKRQSVAFWCNPISGHATLYWYQQILGQGPKLLIQFQNNGVVDDSQLPKDRFSAERLKGVDSTLKIQPAKLEDSAVYLCASSLALHEQFFGPGTRLTVL.

This clonotype was observed once. This could be a read error, since a much larger clone is one nucleotide away. The chain links TRBV11-2 to TRBJ2-1; 10 nucleotides line up with TRBD2. The CDR3 is 16 residues long. The germline V gene has CDR1 SGHAT and CDR2 FQNNGV. CDR3 sequence: CVSSPRTSGGSNEQFF. The CDR3 DNA sequence: TGTGTCAGCAGCCCCAGGACTAGCGGAGGCTCAAATGAGCAGTTCTTC.

In this sample, this clonotype turned up a few times. The chain joins TRBV18 to TRBJ2-1; the D gene is possibly TRBD2 (5 bases). Germline V gives CDR1 KGHSH, CDR2 LQKENI. V lost 5 bases and J lost 4, with 12 bases in between. There are 14 residues in the CDR3. CDR3 in DNA: TGTGCCAGCTCAGGCTCCGGGGTATACAATGAGCAGTTCTTC. This sequence encodes CASSGSGVYNEQFF.

Comment on this clonotype: A much larger clone lies one base from this, so it may be a read error. This chain links TRBV7-9 with TRBJ2-3; D not certain. Trimming removed 11 bases at V and 2 bases at J, with 14 bases between. The CDR3 contains 13 residues. Germline CDR1 and CDR2: SEHNR and FQNEAQ (reference sequence). The CDR3 loop reads CAGKSTVTDTQYF. The CDR3 DNA reads as TGTGCCGGGAAGTCGACCGTCACAGATACGCAGTATTTT.

V and J are TRBV14 and TRBJ2-7, with D perhaps TRBD1 (6 bases). The ends were cut back, 2 bases at V and 3 bases at J, with 8 bases in the middle. The germline CDR1 and CDR2 sequences are SGHDN and FVKESK. This CDR3 comprises 13 residues. In DNA, the CDR3 is TGTGCCAGCAGCCAACCGACAGGCTACGAGCAGTACTTC. Translated, it gives CASSQPTGYEQYF.

There are many counts of this clonotype. J is TRBJ2-1 and V is TRBV11-2; 7 positions agree with TRBD2. V gave up 5 bases and J gave up 8 bases; unmatched junction bases: 9. The germline CDR1 and CDR2 sequences are SGHAT and FQNNGV. The CDR3 is 14 residues long. The CDR3 region is CASSTSRGIDEQFF. The CDR3 coding sequence is TGTGCCAGCAGCACGTCGCGGGGGATCGATGAGCAGTTCTTC.

The gene calls are TRBV28 and TRBJ1-5; 12 bases are a match to TRBD1. With 7 bases clipped from V and 6 bases from J, the junction kept 4 bases outside the gene matches. CDR3 length: 14 amino acids. Looked up from germline, CDR1 is MDHEN and CDR2 is SYDVKM. CDR3 in DNA: TGTGCCAGCACCGGGACAGGGGGCGGTCAGCCCCAGCATTTT. Amino acid sequence: CASTGTGGGQPQHF. The full variable domain, its missing parts supplied by reference TRBV28 and TRBJ1-5, is DVKVTQSSRYLVKRTGEKVFLECVQDMDHENMFWYRQDPGLGLRLIYFSYDVKMKEKGDIPEGYSVSREKKERFSLILESASTNQTSMYLCASTGTGGGQPQHFGDGTRLSIL.

This clonotype came up a few times. The V and J genes are TRBV5-4 and TRBJ1-1; D is ambiguous. The CDR3 length is 16 residues. The V and J ends lost 3 bases and 1 base respectively, with 16 bases between them. CDR1 and CDR2 (germline): SGHNT, YYREEE (reference sequence). The CDR3 bases are TGTGCCAGCAGCTCCCAGGCCCGGCAGACGAACACTGAAGCTTTCTTT. Translation gives CASSSQARQTNTEAFF.

This clonotype was counted at least ten times. The rearrangement uses TRBV28 and TRBJ1-4, with D unresolved. V lost 5 bases and J lost 11, with 21 bases in between. Germline-derived CDR1 and CDR2 are MDHEN and SYDVKM. The length of the CDR3 is 15 residues. CDR3 sequence reads: CASSIPQSSTSKLFF. CDR3 coding DNA: TGTGCCAGCAGTATCCCCCAATCAAGTACCTCTAAACTGTTTTTT.